These T cell receptor beta chains were read from a single sample in a study of OX40 agonist ivuxolimab in advanced cancers. Clones were read by immunoSEQ multiplex PCR, and TCRdb kept only the in-frame ones, dropping some. The sample has 70,000 to 85,000 clones, around nine tenths seen once; the top ten hold 0.55% to 0.7%. Sample: CD4+ or CD8+ T cells sorted from blood, taken in a trial of the OX40 agonist ivuxolimab. Source of these receptors: an adult with an advanced solid tumor such as melanoma, head and neck, liver or kidney cancer. Each CDR3 is given without its conserved first and last residue.

v_call	j_call	cdr3_aa
TRBV5-1	TRBJ2-5	ASSFDNPGGRETQY
TRBV5-6	TRBJ2-2	ASSKQGSRYTGELF
TRBV27	TRBJ1-5	ASRQLRGHKSNQPQH
TRBV25-1	TRBJ1-6	ASSETMGMGYNSPLH
TRBV9	TRBJ2-5	ASSPLGGSGETQY
TRBV5-6	TRBJ2-5	ASSVLWTGGKETQY
TRBV9	TRBJ2-3	ASSVGLSPSSSTDTQY
TRBV21-1	TRBJ2-7	AGWEGYYEQY
TRBV5-1	TRBJ2-7	ASSRDRSFYEQY
TRBV4-3	TRBJ1-4	ASSLGGATNEKLF
TRBV7-2	TRBJ2-2	ASSLLGGVVTGELF
TRBV7-3	TRBJ1-5	ASSQGSNQPQH
TRBV6-1	TRBJ2-1	ASRDQGHNEQF
TRBV5-1	TRBJ2-2	ASSLMASGNTGELF
TRBV7-2	TRBJ2-2	ASSISRETGELF
TRBV18	TRBJ1-1	ASSPTVNTEAF
TRBV11-3	TRBJ2-2	ASSLVGSNGNGELF
TRBV5-5	TRBJ2-7	ASSFGLAGGPQQY
TRBV7-2	TRBJ2-7	ASSLRASGGYEQY
TRBV7-2	TRBJ2-3	AERGSTDTQY
TRBV27	TRBJ2-5	ASSPWTSGEETQY
TRBV4-1	TRBJ2-7	ASSQGQGYYEQY
TRBV5-5	TRBJ2-3	ASSWDRGQDTQY
TRBV21-1	TRBJ2-7	ASSRTRYEQY
TRBV5-1	TRBJ1-1	ASSKQGAGPEAF
TRBV2	TRBJ2-7	ASSEDQGFEQY
TRBV28	TRBJ1-2	ASSGGRYYGYT
TRBV5-4	TRBJ2-2	ASSLDRGRGGELF
TRBV7-2	TRBJ1-1	ASSSDRDTEAF
TRBV6-6	TRBJ2-1	ASSYRGGDNEQF
TRBV27	TRBJ2-7	ATQERPSGRGYEQY
TRBV2	TRBJ1-6	ASSPQGNSPLH
TRBV5-5	TRBJ2-1	ASSRQGAGSYNEQF
TRBV27	TRBJ1-1	AVGGPWHGEAF
TRBV2	TRBJ2-3	ASSEGLAGDTDTQY
TRBV7-9	TRBJ2-3	ASSFILADEGDTQY
TRBV4-2	TRBJ2-7	ASSQDGSGTGRGNEQY
TRBV7-8	TRBJ1-5	ASSLRWQNNQPQH
TRBV14	TRBJ1-4	ASSPRGRDEKLF
TRBV28	TRBJ2-7	ASTVGGKEQY
TRBV5-6	TRBJ2-5	ASSLASGETQY
TRBV11-2	TRBJ2-2	ASSLVNTGELF